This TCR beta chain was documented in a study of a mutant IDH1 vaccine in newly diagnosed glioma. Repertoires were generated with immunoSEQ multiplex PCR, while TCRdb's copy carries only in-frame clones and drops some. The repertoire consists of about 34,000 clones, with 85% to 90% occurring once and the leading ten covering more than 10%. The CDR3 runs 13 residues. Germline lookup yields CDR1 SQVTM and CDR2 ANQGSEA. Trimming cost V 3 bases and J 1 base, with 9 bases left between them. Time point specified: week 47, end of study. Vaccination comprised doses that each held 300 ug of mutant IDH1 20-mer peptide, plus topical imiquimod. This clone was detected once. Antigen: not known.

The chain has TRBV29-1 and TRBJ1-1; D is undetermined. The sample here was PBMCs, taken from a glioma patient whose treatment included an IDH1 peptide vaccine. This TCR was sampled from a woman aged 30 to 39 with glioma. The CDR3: CSVDQGRNTEAFF. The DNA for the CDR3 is TGCAGCGTTGATCAAGGGCGGAACACTGAAGCTTTCTTT.